This TCR beta chain was obtained from a study of blood T cell repertoires in COVID-19. On the study more broadly: The cDNA or gDNA used as material had been derived from T cells, B-cell-depleted T cells, or PBMCs.

CDR3 length: 15 residues. The V gene's germline CDR1 is SNHLY and CDR2 FYNNEI. The J segment lost 8 bases and the V segment lost 7 bases, leaving 15 bases of the junction unmatched. Assay: immunoSEQ multiplex PCR; the TCRdb copy retains only in-frame clones and omits some. The repertoire holds some 670,000 clones, with 85% to 90% as singletons. This chain links TRBV2 with TRBJ1-2, with 8 bases lining up with TRBD1. This clonotype was obtained from a woman aged 18 to 35 with acute or convalescent COVID-19. Material: peripheral blood. Here the CDR3 reads CASIFEPDREIGYTF. The CDR3 DNA follows: TGTGCCAGCATTTTCGAACCGGACAGGGAAATCGGCTACACCTTC.